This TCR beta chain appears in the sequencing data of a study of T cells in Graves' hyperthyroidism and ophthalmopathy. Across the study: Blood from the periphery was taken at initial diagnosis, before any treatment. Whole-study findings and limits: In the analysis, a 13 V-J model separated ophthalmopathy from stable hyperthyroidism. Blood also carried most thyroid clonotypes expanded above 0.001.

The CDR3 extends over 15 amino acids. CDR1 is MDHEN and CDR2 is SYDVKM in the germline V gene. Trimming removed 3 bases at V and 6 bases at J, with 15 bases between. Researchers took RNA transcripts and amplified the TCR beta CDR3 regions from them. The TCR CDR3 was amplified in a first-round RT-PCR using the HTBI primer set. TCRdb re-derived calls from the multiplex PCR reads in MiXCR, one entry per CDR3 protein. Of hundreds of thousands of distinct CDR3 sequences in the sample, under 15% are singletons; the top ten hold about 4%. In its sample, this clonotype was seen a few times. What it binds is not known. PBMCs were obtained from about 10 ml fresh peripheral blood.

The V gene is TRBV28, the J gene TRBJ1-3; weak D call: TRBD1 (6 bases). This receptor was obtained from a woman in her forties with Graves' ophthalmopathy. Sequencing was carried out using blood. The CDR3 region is CASSFRGILQNTIYF. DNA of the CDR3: TGTGCCAGCAGTTTTAGGGGGATTCTCCAAAACACCATATATTTT.